The rows below give T cell receptor beta chains drawn from one sample of a study of primary melanoma T cells and metastatic recurrence. The protocol was immunoSEQ multiplex PCR, while the TCRdb copy is restricted to in-frame clones and leaves out a portion. Here the sample spans more than 90 clones, roughly two thirds being singletons. Sequenced sample: melanoma tumor tissue. The receptor source for this set is a human donor with melanoma. The conserved cysteine and the conserved F or W are not part of the CDR3 here. A D gene is named only where the DNA matches it firmly.

V	D	CDR3
TRBV11-3	NA	ASRLEGVNQPQH
TRBV23-1	NA	ASSQEWGAGNSPLH
TRBV11-3	NA	ASSFRVGADTQY
TRBV11-3	NA	ASSPGQVNTEAF
TRBV15	TRBD2	ATNQAGGPSDEQF
TRBV12-5	TRBD1	ASVGRWTGINEQF
TRBV11-3	NA	ASSSPKVSVGELF
TRBV12-5	NA	ASGLDLAKNIQY
TRBV18	TRBD1	ASSPHGQGLADTQY
TRBV11-3	NA	ASTTGLMNTEAF
TRBV30	TRBD1	AWTTTGADTQY
TRBV6-8	NA	ASSVAGAGNTEAF
TRBV19	NA	ASRKRSGELF
TRBV4-1	TRBD2	ASSQDHGRADTQY
TRBV29-1	NA	SVSPGSLGTEAF
TRBV11-3	TRBD2	ASSLMGLAGGKY
TRBV5-1	NA	ASSFSDWKEKLF
TRBV19	TRBD2	ASSDPGRGNADTQY
TRBV6-8	NA	ASILGGEWNPEAF
TRBV28	NA	ASSLWKHRTVQETQY
TRBV6-8	NA	ASTGDRPPYEQY
TRBV19	NA	ASTIQDEQF
TRBV6-8	NA	ASRVDAGSPHEQY
TRBV25-1	NA	ASSPHEGVRRNTIY
TRBV2	NA	ASLPPQGDLLGYT
TRBV18	TRBD1	ASSPQGAPTDTQY
TRBV19	NA	ASSSGPFYEQY
TRBV11-3	NA	ASSLVGTNTEAF